One and the same sample provided the 17 T cell receptor beta chains below, sequenced in a study of tumor-infiltrating lymphocytes in primary liver carcinoma. Synthesis of TCR beta cDNA was carried out from 500 ng total RNA with a constant-region primer. Three rounds of nested multiplex PCR with slightly modified ARM-PCR produced TCR beta libraries. A C-beta reverse primer and TRBV1-TRBV30 forward primers served in each of the first two PCR rounds, at 9 to 11 cycles apiece. MiXCR, run by TCRdb on the multiplex PCR reads, gives a single entry per CDR3 protein. The sample records about 21,000 distinct CDR3 sequences, approximately 70% being singletons. Unsorted bulk tissue, about 17-34 mg of it, served as the source for co-extraction of RNA and DNA. The sample taken for sequencing was liver tumor tissue from sampling region 1. Regarding subset: tumor region T1, superior pole. These receptors originate from a man aged 40-50 years with primary liver carcinoma and hepatitis B virus infection.

This clonotype is judged medium-sized. The chain uses TRBV6-1 and TRBJ2-7, with 7 bases identical to TRBD1. V lost 2 bases, J lost 5 bases, and 6 bases stayed unmatched. Looked up from germline, CDR1 is MNHNS and CDR2 is SASEGT. CDR3 size: 14 residues. Here the CDR3 reads CASSERGQEDEQYF. CDR3 DNA sequence: TGTGCCAGCAGTGAAAGGGGGCAGGAGGACGAGCAGTACTTC.

This chain uses TRBV2 with TRBJ2-5, with a weak D call TRBD2 (5 bases). The CDR3 extends over 13 amino acids. Trimming took off 1 base at V and 5 bases at J, with 8 bases between the two ends. Per the germline V gene, CDR1 is SNHLY and CDR2 is FYNNEI. The CDR3 spells CASSEDLAETQYF. The CDR3 region has the DNA TGTGCCAGCAGTGAAGACCTAGCTGAGACCCAGTACTTC. Looking up the rest from reference TRBV2 and TRBJ2-5 gives the full variable domain: EPEVTQTPSHQVTQMGQEVILRCVPISNHLYFYWYRQILGQKVEFLVSFYNNEISEKSEIFDDQFSVERPDGSNFTLKIRSTKLEDSAMYFCASSEDLAETQYFGPGTRLLVL.

In its sample, this clonotype was seen once. One junction end does not reproduce the germline sequence, and a read error may be involved. The chain has TRBV4-3 and TRBJ2-7; TRBD2 might be the D (6 bases). The germline V gene encodes CDR1 LGHNA and CDR2 YSLEER. The CDR3 length is 15 residues. The CDR3 sequence is CARSQDRETLYEQYF. Here the CDR3 DNA reads TGCGCCAGAAGCCAAGATCGGGAGACTCTCTACGAGCAATACTTC.

For this clonotype: Given a much more abundant clone one base away, this may be a read error. This chain joins TRBV11-2 and TRBJ2-7; D possibly corresponds to TRBD2 (5 bases). CDR1 and CDR2 from the germline V gene are SGHAT and FQNNGV. This CDR3 comprises 14 residues. Trimming took 6 bases from V and 7 from J, leaving 19 bases between them. The CDR3 nucleotides are TGTGCCAGCAGTACCACCGGACTCGTCGAGGAGCAGTACTTC. This encodes CASSTTGLVEEQYF. Full variable domain (rest looked up from reference TRBV11-2 and TRBJ2-7): EAGVAQSPRYKIIEKRQSVAFWCNPISGHATLYWYQQILGQGPKLLIQFQNNGVVDDSQLPKDRFSAERLKGVDSTLKIQPAKLEDSAVYLCASSTTGLVEEQYFGPGTRLTVT.

This clonotype has only a few counts. Since no conserved phenylalanine or tryptophan closes the CDR3, a read error is the likely cause. The chain combines TRBV5-1 with TRBJ2-1; D uncertain. This CDR3 comprises 15 residues. Germline V gene lookup returns CDR1 SGHRS and CDR2 YFSETQ. V gave up 5 bases and J gave up 4 bases, with 16 bases separating them. As DNA, the CDR3 is TGCGCCAGCAGAGCCAGAGATCTAAATTACAATGAGCAGTTCTCC. Translation gives CASRARDLNYNEQFS.

This clonotype showed up just once. Germline and junction disagree at one end, which may indicate a read error. The CDR3 DNA is TGTACCAGCAGCCAAACGGACAATATGCAGTTCTTC. Its protein is CTSSQTDNMQFF. The chain combines TRBV11-3 with TRBJ2-1, with D possibly TRBD1 on 5 matching bases. Looked up from germline, CDR1 is SGHNT and CDR2 is YENEEA. This CDR3 has 12 amino acids. Based on the CDR3 plus reference TRBV11-3 and TRBJ2-1, the full variable domain is EAGVVQSPRYKIIEKKQPVAFWCNPISGHNTLYWYLQNLGQGPELLIRYENEEAVDDSQLPKDRFSAERLKGVDSTLKIQPAELGDSAVYLCTSSQTDNMQFFGPGTRLTVL.

Comments on this clonotype: The junction differs from germline at one of its ends, possibly a read error. The rearrangement links TRBV29-1 to TRBJ2-7, with D possibly TRBD2 on 5 matching bases. The CDR3 length is 12 residues. The germline CDR1 and CDR2 sequences are SQVTM and ANQGSEA. CDR3 region: CTVTRSPYEQYF. CDR3 sequence (DNA): TGCACCGTTACTAGGAGCCCCTACGAGCAGTACTTC.

To note about this clonotype: Possible read error: a much larger clone is one base away. The V and J genes are TRBV6-2 or TRBV6-3 and TRBJ2-7, with D hard to call. CDR1 is MNHEY, CDR2 SVGEGT, per germline. Trimming shortened V by 5 bases and J by 3 bases, and 8 bases separated the two germline ends. The CDR3 runs 12 residues. The chain's CDR3 is CASSPTVYEQYF. The CDR3 DNA follows: TGTGCCAGCAGTCCGACGGTCTACGAGCAGTACTTC.

With regard to this clonotype: Because the CDR3 is missing its conserved closing phenylalanine or tryptophan, this is likely a read error. No DNA is shown, since the ends of the CDR3 on it are uncertain; the CDR3 is the one TCRdb lists. The chain joins TRBV12-3 or TRBV12-4 to TRBJ1-2; the table names TRBD1, a call not compared with the DNA. 15 amino acids form the CDR3, both terminal residues included. The CDR3 loop is CTSSLGAGGGYGYTI.

This clonotype was recorded at least ten times. The J gene is TRBJ2-3, the V gene TRBV7-3; the D is unclear. CDR1 and CDR2 (germline): SGHTA, FQGTGA. V was shortened by 3 bases and J by 3 bases, with 10 bases between the two germline ends. The CDR3 is 14 residues long. The chain's CDR3 is CASSFLSSTDTQYF. The CDR3 nucleotides read TGTGCCAGCAGCTTTCTTTCCAGTACAGATACGCAGTATTTT.

The rearrangement uses TRBV4-2 and TRBJ2-2; 9 bases are shared with TRBD1. Germline CDR1 and CDR2: LGHNA and YNFKEQ. V was pared by 10 bases and J by 3 bases, with 6 bases of the junction left unmatched. CDR3 length equals 14 residues. The CDR3 region is CANGTGGYTGELFF. CDR3 DNA: TGTGCCAACGGCACAGGGGGCTACACCGGGGAGCTGTTTTTT.

About this clonotype: Relative to the germline gene, one junction end is altered; a read error may explain this. The CDR3 is CASSPKCQRMSATNEKLFF. CDR3 bases: TGTGCCAGCAGCCCGAAGTGTCAAAGGATGTCCGCAACTAATGAAAAATTGTTTTTT. This chain links TRBV11-2 with TRBJ1-4; the D is unclear. This CDR3 region has 19 residues. From germline, CDR1 is SGHAT and CDR2 FQNNGV.

Worth noting for this clonotype: The junction differs from germline at one of its ends, possibly a read error. This sequence joins TRBV11-2 and TRBJ2-3; D possibly uses TRBD1 or TRBD2 (5 bases each). This CDR3 is built from 16 residues. The V gene's germline CDR1 is SGHAT and CDR2 FQNNGV. In nucleotides, the CDR3 is TGTGCCAGCAGCTTAGGGGGGACCATGGGCACAGACACGCAGTATTTT. It translates to CASSLGGTMGTDTQYF.

A word on this clonotype: One end of the junction varies from germline; a read error may be responsible. The V gene is TRBV10-3, the J gene TRBJ2-7; D is perhaps TRBD2 (5 bases). Germline V gene data show CDR1 as ENHRY and CDR2 as SYGVKD. The CDR3 runs to 17 residues. The CDR3 loop is CAISESGLAGDSYERYF. The CDR3 nucleotides read TGTGCCATCAGTGAGTCTGGCCTAGCAGGAGATAGCTACGAGCGGTACTTC.

Note on this clonotype: In this CDR3 the conserved last residue, phenylalanine or tryptophan, is missing, so a read error is likely. The chain is built from TRBV12-3 or TRBV12-4 and TRBJ1-6; 10 bases agree with TRBD1. The J segment lost 10 bases and the V segment lost 6 bases, leaving 9 bases of the junction unmatched. The CDR3 contains 15 residues. DNA for the CDR3: TGTGCCAGCAGCCCGGACAGGGGGTGGAAATCACCCCTCCACATT. This gives the protein CASSPDRGWKSPLHI.

The chain recombines TRBV6-5 with TRBJ1-5; the D gene is possibly TRBD1 (6 bases). The germline CDR1 and CDR2 sequences are MNHEY and SVGAGI. The V end lost 10 bases, the J end lost 2 bases, and 15 bases lay between the germline ends. The CDR3 runs 14 residues. The CDR3, as DNA: TGTGCCAACAAGGGGGGGGGTCGCAATCAGCCCCAGCATTTT. Its translation: CANKGGGRNQPQHF.

The chain uses TRBV4-1 and TRBJ1-2; D gene ambiguous. Germline loops: CDR1 MGHRA, CDR2 YSYEKL. V lost 1 base to trimming and J lost 5 bases, with 11 bases between them. This CDR3 is built from 14 residues. The chain's CDR3 is CASSQGNRKYGYTF. The CDR3 DNA reads TGCGCCAGCAGCCAAGGGAATAGGAAATATGGCTACACCTTC.